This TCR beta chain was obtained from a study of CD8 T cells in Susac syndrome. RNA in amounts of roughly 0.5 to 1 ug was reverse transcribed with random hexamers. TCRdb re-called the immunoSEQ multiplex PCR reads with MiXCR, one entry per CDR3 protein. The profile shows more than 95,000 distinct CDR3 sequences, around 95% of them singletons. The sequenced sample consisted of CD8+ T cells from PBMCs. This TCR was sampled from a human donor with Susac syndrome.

The CDR3 protein is CASSLERTSGGPNSDEQFF. The CDR3 coding sequence is TGTGCCAGCAGCTTAGAAAGGACTAGCGGGGGGCCTAACTCGGATGAGCAGTTCTTC. This chain links TRBV7-9 with TRBJ2-1; 14 bases line up with TRBD2. Germline V gives CDR1 SEHNR, CDR2 FQNEAQ (reference sequence). The CDR3 extends over 19 amino acids. J was trimmed by 8 bases and V by 1 base; bases with no gene match: 13.